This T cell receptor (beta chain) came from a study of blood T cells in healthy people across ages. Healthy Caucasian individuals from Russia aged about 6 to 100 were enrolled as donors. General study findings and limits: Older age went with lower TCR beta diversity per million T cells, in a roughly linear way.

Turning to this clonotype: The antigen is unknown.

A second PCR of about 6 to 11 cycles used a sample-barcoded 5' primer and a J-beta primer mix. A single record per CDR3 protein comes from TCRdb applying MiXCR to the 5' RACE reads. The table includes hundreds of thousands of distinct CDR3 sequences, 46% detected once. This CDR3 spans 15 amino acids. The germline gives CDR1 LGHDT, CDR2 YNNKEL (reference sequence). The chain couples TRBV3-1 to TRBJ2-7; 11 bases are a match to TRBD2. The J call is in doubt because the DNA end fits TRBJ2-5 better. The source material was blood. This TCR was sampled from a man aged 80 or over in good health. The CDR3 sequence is CASSLGLAAGETQYF. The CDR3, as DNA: TGTGCCAGCAGCCTGGGACTAGCGGCGGGAGAGACCCAGTACTTC.